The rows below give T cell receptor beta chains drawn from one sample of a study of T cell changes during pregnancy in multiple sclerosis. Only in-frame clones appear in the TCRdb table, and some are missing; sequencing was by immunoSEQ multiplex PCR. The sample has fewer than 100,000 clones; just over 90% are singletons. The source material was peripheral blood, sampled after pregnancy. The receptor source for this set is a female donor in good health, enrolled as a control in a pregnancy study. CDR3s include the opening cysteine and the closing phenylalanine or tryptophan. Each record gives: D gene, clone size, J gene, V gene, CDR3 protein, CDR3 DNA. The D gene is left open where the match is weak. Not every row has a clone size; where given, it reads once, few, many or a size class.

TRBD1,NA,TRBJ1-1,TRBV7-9,CASSSQGTGHTEAFF,TGTGCCAGCAGCTCGCAAGGGACAGGGCACACTGAAGCTTTCTTT
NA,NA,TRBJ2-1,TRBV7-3,CASSLAAGQYNEQFF,TGTGCCAGCAGCTTAGCCGCGGGACAGTACAATGAGCAGTTCTTC
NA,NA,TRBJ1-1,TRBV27,CASSHPSAGGTEAFF,TGTGCCAGCAGCCACCCCTCCGCGGGGGGCACTGAAGCTTTCTTT
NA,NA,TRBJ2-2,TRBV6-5,CASGKRQVWTGELFF,TGTGCCAGCGGGAAGCGACAGGTTTGGACCGGGGAGCTGTTTTTT
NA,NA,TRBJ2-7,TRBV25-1,CASSVTSMRNEQYF,TGTGCCAGCAGTGTAACTTCCATGAGGAACGAGCAGTACTTC
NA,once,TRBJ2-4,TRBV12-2,CASRPKLLFHIQYF,TGTGCAAGTCGCCCTAAACTGCTTTTCCACATTCAGTACTTC
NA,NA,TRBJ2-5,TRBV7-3,CASSPLPRETQYF,TGTGCCAGCAGCCCCCTACCGCGAGAGACCCAGTACTTC
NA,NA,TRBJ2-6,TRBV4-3,CASSRRSQGTGANVLTF,TGCGCCAGCAGCCGACGGTCACAGGGAACTGGGGCCAACGTCCTGACTTTC
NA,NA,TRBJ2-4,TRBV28,CASSSRFSQTKNIQYF,TGTGCCAGCAGTTCCCGGTTTAGCCAGACCAAAAACATTCAGTACTTC
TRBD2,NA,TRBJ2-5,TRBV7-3,CASSVAGGWQETQYF,TGTGCCAGCAGCGTAGCGGGAGGTTGGCAAGAGACCCAGTACTTC
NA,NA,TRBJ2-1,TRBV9,CASSVGRGEQFF,TGTGCCAGCAGCGTCGGGCGGGGAGAGCAGTTCTTC
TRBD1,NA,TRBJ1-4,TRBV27,CASRRDSRPNEKLFF,TGTGCCAGCAGGCGGGACAGCCGACCTAATGAAAAACTGTTTTTT
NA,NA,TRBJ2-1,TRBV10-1,CASSSGLGSSYNEQFF,TGCGCCAGCAGCTCGGGACTGGGAAGCTCCTACAATGAGCAGTTCTTC
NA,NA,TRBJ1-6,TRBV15,CATSRDTGINSPLHF,TGTGCCACCAGCAGAGATACAGGGATTAATTCACCCCTCCACTTT
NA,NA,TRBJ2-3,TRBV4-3,CASSQTSGYTDTQYF,TGCGCCAGCAGCCAAACATCCGGGTACACAGATACGCAGTATTTT
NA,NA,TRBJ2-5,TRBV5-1,CASSFGGRETQYF,TGCGCCAGCAGTTTTGGGGGCCGTGAGACCCAGTACTTC